This entry concerns a single T cell receptor (beta chain). Its specificity is unknown. These data belong to a study of STAT5B mutations in CD4+ large granular lymphocyte leukemia. The assay was run at survey level. Only in-frame clones appear in the TCRdb table, and some are missing; sequencing was by immunoSEQ multiplex PCR. The table lists roughly 30,000 clones, around nine tenths of them singletons. V gave up 11 bases and J gave up 5 bases; unmatched junction bases: 13. Germline lookup yields CDR1 MDHEN and CDR2 SYDVKM. The CDR3 loop spans 14 amino acids. Study outcomes and limitations: TRBV06-family usage was enriched in top patient clones (8/27) versus controls (2/35). CD4-sorted patient repertoires seemed more clonal than healthy CD4+ repertoires.

The chain carries TRBV28 and TRBJ1-2; 8 bases map to TRBD1. The sample taken for sequencing was CD4+ T cells from blood buffy coats. The TCR sequence derives from a human donor in good health. CDR3 sequence: CASTTSRQGYGYTF. In nucleotides, the CDR3 is TGTGCCTCTACCACCTCAAGACAGGGGTATGGCTACACCTTC.